Below, 9 T cell receptor beta chains from the same sample are listed, as sequenced in a study of blood T cell repertoires in COVID-19. Sequencing used immunoSEQ multiplex PCR; TCRdb keeps in-frame clones, though not all of them. The data contain about 140,000 clones, about 87% of them seen just once; the ten biggest clones take up more than 2.5%. The sequenced material came from peripheral blood. These receptors were obtained from a human donor with COVID-19, enrolled during active disease. The donor label of this sample is uncertain.

The gene calls are TRBV10-3 and TRBJ2-7, with TRBD1 identical over 9 bases. Germline V gives CDR1 ENHRY, CDR2 SYGVKD. V was pared by 10 bases and J by 7 bases, with 14 bases of the junction left unmatched. This CDR3 is built from 14 residues. The chain's CDR3 is CASARQGDAGEQYF. The CDR3 coding sequence is TGTGCCAGCGCTAGACAGGGGGACGCTGGGGAGCAGTACTTC.

The rearrangement uses TRBV5-8 and TRBJ2-1; 10 positions match TRBD2. The CDR3 extends over 18 amino acids. The germline CDR1 and CDR2 sequences are SGHTS and YDEGEE. The J segment lost 3 bases and the V segment lost 0 bases, leaving 9 bases of the junction unmatched. CDR3 in amino acids: CASSLEGTSVPGYNEQFF. CDR3 nucleotide sequence: TGTGCCAGCAGCTTGGAAGGGACTAGCGTTCCGGGCTACAATGAGCAGTTCTTC.

The count of this clone is one. This chain joins TRBV28 and TRBJ2-5, with 10 bases aligning to TRBD1. The CDR3 runs 14 residues. Unmatched junction bases numbered 2, after V lost 3 bases and J lost 4 bases. Germline V gene sequence: CDR1 MDHEN, CDR2 SYDVKM. CDR3 DNA: TGTGCCAGCAGTTTGGGGGACAGGGGAGAGACCCAGTACTTC. This sequence encodes CASSLGDRGETQYF. The whole variable domain, filled in from reference TRBV28 and TRBJ2-5, reads DVKVTQSSRYLVKRTGEKVFLECVQDMDHENMFWYRQDPGLGLRLIYFSYDVKMKEKGDIPEGYSVSREKKERFSLILESASTNQTSMYLCASSLGDRGETQYFGPGTRLLVL.

The chain recombines TRBV27 with TRBJ2-2, with a possible D match to TRBD2 (6 bases). Germline V gene sequence: CDR1 MNHEY, CDR2 SMNVEV (reference sequence). The CDR3 totals 13 residues. V was trimmed by 10 bases and J by 2 bases, leaving 11 bases between them. CDR3 sequence (DNA): TGTGCCACCCTGGGGACTAACACCGGGGAGCTGTTTTTT. Its protein is CATLGTNTGELFF.

This rearrangement joins TRBV2 to TRBJ1-6; D may be TRBD1 (6 bases). Trimming cost V 0 bases and J 10 bases, with 10 bases left between them. From germline, CDR1 is SNHLY and CDR2 FYNNEI. The CDR3 covers 14 residues. CDR3 coding DNA: TGTGCCAGCAGTGAAGCGCGGACAGACTCACCCCTCCACTTT. Translating gives CASSEARTDSPLHF.

This clone was detected once. The V gene is TRBV7-3, the J gene TRBJ2-1; 10 nucleotides agree with TRBD1. Germline V gene sequence: CDR1 SGHTA, CDR2 FQGTGA. Unmatched junction bases numbered 10, after V lost 4 bases and J lost 7 bases. The CDR3 runs 16 residues. As DNA, the CDR3 is TGTGCCAGCAGCTCTTCAAGGGACAGGGGTGGGAATGAGCAGTTCTTC. Its protein product is CASSSSRDRGGNEQFF.

This clone was counted a few times. The rearrangement joins TRBV9 to TRBJ2-7, with TRBD1 identical over 7 bases. V lost 3 bases and J lost 3; bases outside the gene matches: 3. From germline, CDR1 is SGDLS and CDR2 YYNGEE. The CDR3 runs to 13 residues. CDR3: CASSGRQGYEQYF. Written as DNA, the CDR3 is TGTGCCAGCAGCGGAAGACAGGGCTACGAGCAGTACTTC.

The chain carries TRBV29-1 and TRBJ1-2, with TRBD1 matching 7 bases. With 7 bases clipped from V and 2 bases from J, the junction kept 7 bases outside the gene matches. CDR3 length: 13 residues. Germline lookup yields CDR1 SQVTM and CDR2 ANQGSEA. The CDR3 sequence: CSAVRTGNYGYTF. CDR3 coding DNA: TGCAGCGCGGTCCGGACAGGAAACTATGGCTACACCTTC. Using reference TRBV29-1 and TRBJ1-2 for the parts outside the CDR3, the full variable domain is SAVISQKPSRDICQRGTSLTIQCQVDSQVTMMFWYRQQPGQSLTLIATANQGSEATYESGFVIDKFPISRPNLTFSTLTVSNMSPEDSSIYLCSAVRTGNYGYTFGSGTRLTVV.

The J gene is TRBJ1-6, the V gene TRBV6-5; D call uncertain. Germline CDR1 MNHEY, CDR2 SVGAGI. The CDR3 runs 14 residues. The V end lost 6 bases, the J end lost 10 bases, and 16 bases lay between the germline ends. CDR3: CASSANEPKSPLHF. In nucleotides, the CDR3 is TGTGCCAGCAGCGCGAACGAGCCGAAATCACCCCTCCACTTT.